The 7 T cell receptor beta chains below come from one sample, sequenced in a study of shared clonotypes between healthy human individuals. The protocol was immunoSEQ multiplex PCR, while the TCRdb copy is restricted to in-frame clones and leaves out a portion. The repertoire includes millions of clones, 90% to 95% of them detected once, and under 0.15% sits in the top ten. Sequenced input: naive CD4+ T cells sorted from blood. Subset specified: CD45RA+ positively selected. The origin of the receptors is a man aged 18 to 29 in good health.

The J gene is TRBJ2-5, the V gene TRBV10-3, with 8 bases matching TRBD1. CDR3 length: 16 residues. Germline V gene sequence: CDR1 ENHRY, CDR2 SYGVKD. J gave up 2 bases and V 6 bases, and 11 bases lay outside the gene matches. The CDR3 here is CAISNLGTGQQETQYF. In DNA, the CDR3 is TGTGCCATCAGCAACCTCGGGACAGGACAGCAAGAGACCCAGTACTTC.

This chain joins TRBV28 and TRBJ1-5, with TRBD1 as a possible D gene (5 bases). The germline V gene has CDR1 MDHEN and CDR2 SYDVKM. The CDR3 length is 14 residues. V lost 7 bases, J lost 0 bases, and 10 bases lay in between. This CDR3 reads CASTQGDSNQPQHF. Here the CDR3 DNA reads TGTGCCAGCACTCAAGGGGATAGCAATCAGCCCCAGCATTTT.

In the case of this clone: Different DNA sequences within this sample yield the same CDR3. The chain is built from TRBV5-1 and TRBJ2-7; 7 nucleotides line up with TRBD1. Germline CDR1 SGHRS, CDR2 YFSETQ. This CDR3 contains 14 residues. The J segment lost 0 bases and the V segment lost 4 bases, leaving 4 bases of the junction unmatched. The CDR3 loop is CASSVGQSSYEQYF. The DNA of the CDR3 is TGCGCCAGCAGCGTGGGACAGAGCTCCTACGAGCAGTACTTC.

CDR3 coding DNA: TGTGCCAGCAGCCAGGGGGTGTTAGGAAACACCATATATTTT. It encodes CASSQGVLGNTIYF. This chain connects TRBV5-6 to TRBJ1-3; 7 bases are shared with TRBD1. V dropped 4 bases and J dropped 4; count of bases not matched to a gene: 5. This CDR3 has 14 amino acids. CDR1 and CDR2 from the germline V gene are SGHDT and YYEEEE.

This sequence joins TRBV28 and TRBJ1-4; 7 nucleotides line up with TRBD1. The CDR3 is made up of 15 amino acids. After removal of 4 bases from V and 2 bases from J, the junction contained 4 bases not matched to a gene. CDR1 MDHEN and CDR2 SYDVKM come from the germline V gene. The CDR3 DNA sequence: TGTGCCAGCAGTTACAGGGGAAGGACTAATGAAAAACTGTTTTTT. As protein: CASSYRGRTNEKLFF.

The chain uses TRBV6-1 and TRBJ1-6; D possibly corresponds to TRBD1 (6 bases). Germline lookup yields CDR1 MNHNS and CDR2 SASEGT. CDR3 length: 16 residues. V was clipped by 2 bases and J by 7 bases, with 15 bases between them. For the CDR3, the DNA is TGTGCCAGCAGTGAAATGCTAGGGCAGGGGAATTCACCCCTCCACTTT. Protein sequence: CASSEMLGQGNSPLHF.

Written as DNA, the CDR3 is TGTGCCATCAGTGAAACCCGTGGAGGCTACGAGCAGTACTTC. Its protein product is CAISETRGGYEQYF. J is TRBJ2-7 and V is TRBV10-3, with TRBD2 as a possible D gene (5 bases). Germline assignment: CDR1 ENHRY and CDR2 SYGVKD. The CDR3 has 14 amino acids. V gave up 3 bases and J gave up 3 bases, with 12 bases separating them.